This T cell receptor (beta chain) was profiled in a study of control samples from healthy donors and cancer patients (dated by TCRdb to 2019 to 2021). The CDR3 runs 15 residues from the cysteine to the phenylalanine. Only the CDR3 DNA stays, 45 bases, in frame from base 1. V lost 5 bases and J lost 3 bases, and the count of bases not matched to a germline gene is 10. Based on the germline V gene, the CDR1 and CDR2 sequences are SGHRS and YFSETQ. On this clone itself: It has no known antigen specificity. Base qualities were left out, and no much larger clone turns up one base away.

Libraries were prepared through the immunoSEQ multiplex PCR assay. In its TCRdb copy, this immuneACCESS table keeps in-frame sequences only and misses some clones. Where compared with another copy, unresolved V genes explain less than half of these, and the others have no known cause. Across this sample there are fewer than 70,000 clones, with roughly 94% seen only once. The top ten hold roughly 4% of the sample. This sequence was found in a man aged 30-40 years in good health. The V and J segments used are TRBV5-1 and TRBJ1-2, with 7 bases in between that match TRBD1. Sequencing was carried out using blood. DNA sequence: TGCGCCAGCAGTCCGCCTGAGGGGGCCGACTATGGCTACACCTTC. Translated, this gives CASSPPEGADYGYTF.